This T cell receptor beta chain was identified in a study of beta chain features in type 1 diabetes. Study context: The study examined about 110,000,000 sorted cells across all samples. General study results and limits: People with Type 1 diabetes carried modestly yet significantly shorter TCRB CDR3s in all four CD4+ subsets. The study left unresolved whether HLA type influences TCRB rearrangement.

The single heparinised draw taken from each donor contained 90 to 150 mL of blood on average. Of the isolated RNA, all was reverse transcribed, and so the sequenced material was expressed TCRB transcripts. An average approximately 3.7 million reads came from naive, central memory and regulatory T cell samples. TCRdb's copy holds only in-frame clones and misses some; the assay was immunoSEQ multiplex PCR. Seen here are over 120,000 clones, about 13% observed once, and the top ten hold around 1.4%. Only a few counts were recorded for this clone. What it recognizes is unknown. Germline assignment: CDR1 WSHSY and CDR2 SAAADI. The CDR3 is made up of 13 amino acids. V was pared by 9 bases and J by 9 bases, with 7 bases of the junction left unmatched.

This receptor was obtained from a young man with type 1 diabetes. The specimen sequenced was central memory CD4+ T cells from blood. This chain uses TRBV10-2 with TRBJ2-5; 13 bases line up with TRBD2. The CDR3 nucleotides read TGCGCCAGTTCCGGGACTAGCGGGGCCGCCCAGTACTTC. Its translation is CASSGTSGAAQYF.